This is a list of T cell receptor beta chains from one sample in a study of CD4 T cells in relation to SARS-CoV-2 and coronaviruses. These TCRs' antigens remain unknown. The data were produced by immunoSEQ multiplex PCR, yet TCRdb's version contains in-frame clones alone and is incomplete. The sample contains some 45,000 clones, over 75% of which appear only once. Material for sequencing was naive CD4+ T cells from PBMCs, cultured in vitro. These receptors originate from an adult with COVID-19. Both conserved end residues are trimmed from each CDR3. The order of the fields is V gene, J gene, CDR3 protein.

>TRBV3-1/TRBV3-2|TRBJ1-1
ASSLRRRDRIGNTEAF
>TRBV11-1|TRBJ1-3
ASRPSRVGNTIY
>TRBV7-3|TRBJ2-5
ASSPSPGPGETQY
>TRBV7-2|TRBJ2-6
ASSLFLLSSGANVLT
>TRBV27|TRBJ2-3
ASSPLGQADTQY
>TRBV4-1|TRBJ1-5
ASSPSGQGVQPQH
>TRBV15|TRBJ2-7
ATELRNYEQY
>TRBV6-1|TRBJ1-1
ASSDQGFTEAF
>TRBV7-2|TRBJ2-5
ASSWRRQETQY
>TRBV12-5|TRBJ2-1
ASGLGTLLGPNNEQF
>TRBV24-1|TRBJ2-5
ATSDLRSSTQETQY
>TRBV19|TRBJ1-5
ASRQGRGSNQPQH
>TRBV11-2|TRBJ1-1
ATHRSRPTEAF
>TRBV19|TRBJ2-1
ASSILSGGLNEQF
>TRBV19|TRBJ2-3
ASSKSDTQY
>TRBV27|TRBJ2-1
ASSSGTSVYNEQF
>TRBV28|TRBJ2-3
ASSLGDVTDTQY
>TRBV6-2/TRBV6-3|TRBJ2-7
ASSRGEEGPYEQY
>TRBV6-2/TRBV6-3|TRBJ2-5
ASSYPTLAGGSRRETQY
>TRBV30|TRBJ2-6
AWSVRAGGSGANVLT
>TRBV24-1|TRBJ2-7
ATGLAGTYEQY
>TRBV18|TRBJ2-7
ASSPRDEQY
>TRBV11-1|TRBJ2-3
ASSLDRGTDTQY
>TRBV6-6|TRBJ2-7
ASSYAGGYYEQY
>TRBV4-3|TRBJ1-1
ASSDRDRLKAF
>TRBV5-1|TRBJ2-3
ASSYGADPSTNTQY
>TRBV27|TRBJ2-5
ASSQRTSGRLVETQY
>TRBV2|TRBJ2-3
ASRRGQGSVTDTQY
>TRBV7-9|TRBJ2-1
ASSSRGRIPYNEQF
>TRBV18|TRBJ2-3
ASSRSRGTDTQY
>TRBV18|TRBJ2-1
ASLSQGLAGAGEQF